This passage covers 4 T cell receptor beta chains from one sample sequenced in a study of a mutant IDH1 vaccine in newly diagnosed glioma (dated by TCRdb to about 2021). These TCRs are of unknown antigen specificity. Taken with the paper, the label for time point translates to: week 23, last vaccination. Every vaccine dose consisted of 300 ug of a 20-mer mutant IDH1 peptide in Montanide, administered subcutaneously together with topical imiquimod. Receptors were amplified or captured by the immunoSEQ multiplex PCR assay. TCRdb stores this immuneACCESS table with in-frame sequences only. Part of the clones is absent; in the studies checked, under half of the shortfall reflects unresolved V genes, and no reason is known for the rest. This sample lists tens of thousands of clones; over 70% were detected once. The ten largest clones capture 10% to 15% of the sample. The sequencing used PBMCs, collected from a glioma patient whose treatment included an IDH1 peptide vaccine. These receptors came from a man between 18 and 35 years old with glioma.

J is TRBJ1-1 and V is TRBV12-5, with D uncertain. CDR3 size: 14 residues. Trimming removed 0 bases from V and 5 bases from J, with 10 bases in between. Germline loops: CDR1 LGHNT, CDR2 FRNRAP. CDR3 DNA: TGTGCTAGTGGTTTGGTGGGTAGGATGACTGAAGCTTTCTTT. Its translation: CASGLVGRMTEAFF.

The V and J genes are TRBV5-1 and TRBJ2-2, with a possible D match to TRBD1 (6 bases). Germline CDR1 and CDR2: SGHRS and YFSETQ. V gave up 9 bases and J gave up 0 bases, with 12 bases separating them. This CDR3 is built from 14 residues. CDR3 loop: CATRGQSNTGELFF. The CDR3 DNA sequence: TGCGCCACCAGAGGACAGTCGAACACCGGGGAGCTGTTTTTT.

This clone was seen a handful of times. The chain links TRBV7-9 to TRBJ1-1; D unresolved. The V end was cut by 6 bases, the J end by 1 base, with 12 bases between. CDR1 is SEHNR, CDR2 FQNEAQ, per germline (reference sequence). The CDR3 loop spans 14 amino acids. Written as DNA, the CDR3 is TGTGCCAGCAGTCTCCTGACGGCGAACACTGAAGCTTTCTTT. It specifies CASSLLTANTEAFF.

The chain joins TRBV18 to TRBJ2-1; the D gene is possibly TRBD1 (6 bases). The CDR3 runs to 15 residues. V lost 3 bases and J 4 bases, leaving 13 bases between the germline ends. The germline gives CDR1 KGHSH, CDR2 LQKENI. CDR3 residues: CASSPLGQLYNEQFF. The CDR3 DNA is TGTGCCAGCTCACCCCTAGGACAGCTTTACAATGAGCAGTTCTTC.